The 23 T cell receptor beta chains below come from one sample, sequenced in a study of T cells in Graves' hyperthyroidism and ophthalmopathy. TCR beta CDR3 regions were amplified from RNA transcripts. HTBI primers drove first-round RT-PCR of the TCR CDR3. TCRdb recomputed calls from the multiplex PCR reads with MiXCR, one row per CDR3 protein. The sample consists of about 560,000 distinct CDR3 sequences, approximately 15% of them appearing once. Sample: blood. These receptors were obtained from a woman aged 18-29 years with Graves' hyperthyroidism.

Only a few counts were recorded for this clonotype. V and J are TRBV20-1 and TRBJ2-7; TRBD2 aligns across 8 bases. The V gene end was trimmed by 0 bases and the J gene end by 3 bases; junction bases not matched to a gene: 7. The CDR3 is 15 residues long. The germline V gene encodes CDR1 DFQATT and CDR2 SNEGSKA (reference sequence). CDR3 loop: CSARDLSGGVYEQYF. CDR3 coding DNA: TGCAGTGCTAGAGATCTGAGCGGGGGAGTCTACGAGCAGTACTTC.

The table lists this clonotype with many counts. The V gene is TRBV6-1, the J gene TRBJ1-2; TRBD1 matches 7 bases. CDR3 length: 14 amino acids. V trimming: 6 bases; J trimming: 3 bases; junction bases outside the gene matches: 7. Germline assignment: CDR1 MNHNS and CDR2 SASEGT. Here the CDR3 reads CASSPGTVYYGYTF. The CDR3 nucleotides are TGTGCCAGCAGCCCCGGGACAGTTTACTATGGCTACACCTTC.

The CDR3 sequence: CASSYRLAGALQETQYF. In DNA, the CDR3 is TGTGCCAGCAGTTATCGCCTAGCGGGGGCCCTCCAAGAGACCCAGTACTTC. The V call is TRBV6-2 or TRBV6-3, the J call TRBJ2-5, with 10 bases lining up with TRBD2. This CDR3 has 17 amino acids. Per germline, CDR1 MNHEY and CDR2 SVGEGT. V shed 3 bases and J 1 base; nucleotides not matched to a gene: 8.

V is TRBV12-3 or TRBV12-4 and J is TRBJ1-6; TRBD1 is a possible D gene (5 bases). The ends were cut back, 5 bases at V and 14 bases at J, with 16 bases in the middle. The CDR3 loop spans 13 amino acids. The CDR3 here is CASSPSGRRALHF. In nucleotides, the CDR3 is TGTGCCAGCAGTCCTTCGGGGCGTAGGGCCCTCCACTTT.

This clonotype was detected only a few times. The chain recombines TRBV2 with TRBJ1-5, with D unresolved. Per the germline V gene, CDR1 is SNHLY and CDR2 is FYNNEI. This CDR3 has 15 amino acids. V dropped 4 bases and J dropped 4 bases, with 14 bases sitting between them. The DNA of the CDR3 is TGTGCCAGCAGTGGAAGTAGAGGAGCTAATCAGCCCCAGCATTTT. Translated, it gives CASSGSRGANQPQHF. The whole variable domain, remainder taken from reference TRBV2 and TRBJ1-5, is EPEVTQTPSHQVTQMGQEVILRCVPISNHLYFYWYRQILGQKVEFLVSFYNNEISEKSEIFDDQFSVERPDGSNFTLKIRSTKLEDSAMYFCASSGSRGANQPQHFGDGTRLSIL.

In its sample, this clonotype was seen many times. CDR3 in DNA: TGTGCCAGCAGTTTATTAGGGTCCTACAATGAGCAGTTCTTC. Its protein is CASSLLGSYNEQFF. V gene TRBV28 combines with J gene TRBJ2-1; D not resolved. V shed 1 base and J shed 1 base, with 5 bases lying between them. CDR3 length equals 14 residues. Germline CDR1 reads MDHEN; CDR2 reads SYDVKM. The full variable domain, with the rest looked up from reference TRBV28 and TRBJ2-1, is DVKVTQSSRYLVKRTGEKVFLECVQDMDHENMFWYRQDPGLGLRLIYFSYDVKMKEKGDIPEGYSVSREKKERFSLILESASTNQTSMYLCASSLLGSYNEQFFGPGTRLTVL.

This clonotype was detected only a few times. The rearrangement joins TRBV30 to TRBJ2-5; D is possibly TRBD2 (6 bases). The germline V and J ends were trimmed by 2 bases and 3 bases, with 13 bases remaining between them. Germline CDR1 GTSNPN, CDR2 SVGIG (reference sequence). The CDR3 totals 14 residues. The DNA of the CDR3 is TGTGCCTGGAGTCCCCCCCCGGGGGAAGAGACCCAGTACTTC. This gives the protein CAWSPPPGEETQYF. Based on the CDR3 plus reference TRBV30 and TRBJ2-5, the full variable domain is SQTIHQWPATLVQPVGSPLSLECTVEGTSNPNLYWYRQAAGRGLQLLFYSVGIGQISSEVPQNLSASRPQDRQFILSSKKLLLSDSGFYLCAWSPPPGEETQYFGPGTRLLVL.

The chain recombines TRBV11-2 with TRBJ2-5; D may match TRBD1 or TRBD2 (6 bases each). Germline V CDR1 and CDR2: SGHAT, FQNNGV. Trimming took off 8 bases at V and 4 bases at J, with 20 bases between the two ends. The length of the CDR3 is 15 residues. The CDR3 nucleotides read TGTGCCAGCCGCCTACTGAGGGGGGCAGGAGAGACCCAGTACTTC. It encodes CASRLLRGAGETQYF.

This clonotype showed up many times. CDR3 residues: CASSSYPGQGGRDTQYF. CDR3 coding DNA: TGTGCCAGCAGCTCGTATCCGGGACAGGGGGGTAGGGATACGCAGTATTTT. The genes are TRBV11-2 and TRBJ2-3; 11 positions match TRBD1. Unmatched junction bases numbered 12, after V lost 4 bases and J lost 6 bases. Germline CDR1 SGHAT, CDR2 FQNNGV. The CDR3 is made up of 17 amino acids.

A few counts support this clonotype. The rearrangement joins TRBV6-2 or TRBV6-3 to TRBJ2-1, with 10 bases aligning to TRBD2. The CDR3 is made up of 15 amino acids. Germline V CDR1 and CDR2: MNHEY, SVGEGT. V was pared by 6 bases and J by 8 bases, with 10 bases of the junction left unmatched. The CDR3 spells CASRPLAGVFYEQFF. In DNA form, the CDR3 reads TGTGCCAGCAGACCTCTAGCGGGGGTCTTTTATGAGCAGTTCTTC.

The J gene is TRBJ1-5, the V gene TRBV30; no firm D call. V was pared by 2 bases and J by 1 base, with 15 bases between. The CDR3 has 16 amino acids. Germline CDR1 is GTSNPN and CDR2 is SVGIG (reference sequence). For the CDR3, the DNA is TGTGCCTGGAGTCCCACCCCTGGTTCAAGCAATCAGCCCCAGCATTTT. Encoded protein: CAWSPTPGSSNQPQHF.

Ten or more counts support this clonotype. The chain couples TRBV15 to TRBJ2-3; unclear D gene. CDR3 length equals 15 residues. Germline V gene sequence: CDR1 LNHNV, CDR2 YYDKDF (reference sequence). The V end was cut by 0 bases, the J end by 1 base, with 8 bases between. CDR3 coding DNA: TGTGCCACCAGCAGAGAGGCTGGGGGCACAGATACGCAGTATTTT. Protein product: CATSREAGGTDTQYF. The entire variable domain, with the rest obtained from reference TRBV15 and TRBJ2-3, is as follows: DAMVIQNPRYQVTQFGKPVTLSCSQTLNHNVMYWYQQKSSQAPKLLFHYYDKDFNNEADTPDNFQSRRPNTSFCFLDIRSPGLGDTAMYLCATSREAGGTDTQYFGPGTRLTVL.

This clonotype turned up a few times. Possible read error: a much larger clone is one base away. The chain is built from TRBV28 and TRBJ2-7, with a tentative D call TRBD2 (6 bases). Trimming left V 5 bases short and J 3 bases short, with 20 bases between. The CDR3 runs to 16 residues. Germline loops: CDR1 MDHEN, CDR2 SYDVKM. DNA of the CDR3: TGTGCCAGCAGTCTTAGTGCGGGGAAATTCGGCTACGAGCAGTACTTC. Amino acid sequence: CASSLSAGKFGYEQYF. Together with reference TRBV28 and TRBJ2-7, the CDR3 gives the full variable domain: DVKVTQSSRYLVKRTGEKVFLECVQDMDHENMFWYRQDPGLGLRLIYFSYDVKMKEKGDIPEGYSVSREKKERFSLILESASTNQTSMYLCASSLSAGKFGYEQYFGPGTRLTVT.

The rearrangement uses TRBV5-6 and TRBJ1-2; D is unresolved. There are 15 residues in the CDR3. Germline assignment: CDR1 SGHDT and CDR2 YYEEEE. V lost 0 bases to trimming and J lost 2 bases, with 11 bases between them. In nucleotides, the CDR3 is TGTGCCAGCAGCTTGGCCTCCGACGGGAACTATGGCTACACCTTC. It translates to CASSLASDGNYGYTF.

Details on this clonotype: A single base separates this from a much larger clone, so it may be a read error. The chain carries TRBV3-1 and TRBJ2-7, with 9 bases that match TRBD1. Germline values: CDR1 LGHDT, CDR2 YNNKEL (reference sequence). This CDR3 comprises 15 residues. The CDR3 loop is CATLTWTGASYGQYF. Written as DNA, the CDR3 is TGTGCCACCCTGACTTGGACAGGGGCCTCCTACGGGCAGTACTTC.

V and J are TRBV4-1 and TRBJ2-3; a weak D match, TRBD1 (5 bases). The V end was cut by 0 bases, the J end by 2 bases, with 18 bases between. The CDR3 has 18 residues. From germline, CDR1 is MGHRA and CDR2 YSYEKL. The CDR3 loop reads CASSQDASWGSHTDTQYF. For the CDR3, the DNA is TGCGCCAGCAGCCAAGACGCCTCGTGGGGCAGCCACACAGATACGCAGTATTTT.

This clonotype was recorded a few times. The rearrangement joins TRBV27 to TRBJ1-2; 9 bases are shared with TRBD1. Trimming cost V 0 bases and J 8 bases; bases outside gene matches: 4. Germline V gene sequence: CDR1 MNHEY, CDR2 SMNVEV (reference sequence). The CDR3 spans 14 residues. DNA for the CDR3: TGTGCCAGCAGTTTATCCGGGACAGGGACCGGCTACACCTTC. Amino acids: CASSLSGTGTGYTF.

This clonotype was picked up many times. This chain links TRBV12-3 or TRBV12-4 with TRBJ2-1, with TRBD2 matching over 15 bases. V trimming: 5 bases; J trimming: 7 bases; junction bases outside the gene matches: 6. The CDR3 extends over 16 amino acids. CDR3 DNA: TGTGCCAGCAGTCAAGCGGGACTAGCGGGAGGAAATGAGCAGTTCTTC. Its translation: CASSQAGLAGGNEQFF.

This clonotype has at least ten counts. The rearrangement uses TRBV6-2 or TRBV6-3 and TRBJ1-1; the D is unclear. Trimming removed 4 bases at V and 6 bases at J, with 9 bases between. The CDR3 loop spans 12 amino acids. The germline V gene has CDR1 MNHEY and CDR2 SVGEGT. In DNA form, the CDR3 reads TGTGCCAGCAGTTCCTTTGTCCCTGAAGCTTTCTTT. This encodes CASSSFVPEAFF.

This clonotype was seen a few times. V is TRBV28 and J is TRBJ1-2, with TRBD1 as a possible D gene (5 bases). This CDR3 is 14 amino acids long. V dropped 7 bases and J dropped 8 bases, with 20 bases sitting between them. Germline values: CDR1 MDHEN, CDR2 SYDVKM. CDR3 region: CASIQTDSLSGYTF. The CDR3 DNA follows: TGTGCCAGCATACAGACAGACTCCCTTTCGGGCTACACCTTC.

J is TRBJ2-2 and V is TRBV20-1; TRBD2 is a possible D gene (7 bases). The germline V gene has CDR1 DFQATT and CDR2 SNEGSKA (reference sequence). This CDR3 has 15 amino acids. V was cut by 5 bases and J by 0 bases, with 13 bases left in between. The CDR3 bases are TGCAGTGCTCCCCGAGGGGGGGCGAACACCGGGGAGCTGTTTTTT. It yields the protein CSAPRGGANTGELFF.

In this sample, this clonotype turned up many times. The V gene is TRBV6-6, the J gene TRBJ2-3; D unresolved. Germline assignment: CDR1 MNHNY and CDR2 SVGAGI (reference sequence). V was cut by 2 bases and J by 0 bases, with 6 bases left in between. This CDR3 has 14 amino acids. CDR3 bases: TGTGCCAGCAGTTACGGTGTAAGCACAGATACGCAGTATTTT. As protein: CASSYGVSTDTQYF.

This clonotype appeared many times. The CDR3 loop reads CASSFIGDPYEQYF. The CDR3 DNA reads as TGTGCCAGCAGTTTCATAGGGGATCCCTACGAGCAGTACTTC. The chain combines TRBV12-3 or TRBV12-4 with TRBJ2-7; D may be TRBD1 (5 bases). This CDR3 comprises 14 residues. The germline V and J ends were trimmed by 3 bases and 2 bases, with 11 bases remaining between them.